This TCR beta chain was documented in a study of T cell responses to AZD1222 COVID-19 vaccine. Note on this clone: The antigen is unknown.

Produced via immunoSEQ multiplex PCR; TCRdb's table is partial and in-frame only. The sample contains around 99,000 clones, 75% to 95% of which appear only once. Study-level results: Regions 160-218 and 743-854 held dominance among vaccine-associated CD4 TCRs, which spanned spike. Only after the peak T cell response were repertoires sampled. The donor group comprised mostly white British people and more females; the analysis possibly underestimated clonal diversity. Of spike-specific TCRs, nearly half reportedly target regions left unmutated in variants.

This TCR derives from an adult who received the AZD1222 COVID-19 vaccine. Sequences were derived from peripheral blood, sampled 28 days after the second AZD1222 dose.

CDR3 sequence: CASSLQGAKTQYF. Written as DNA, the CDR3 is TGTGCCAGCAGTTTACAGGGGGCTAAGACCCAGTACTTC. The genes are TRBV27 and TRBJ2-5; TRBD1 matches 8 bases. Unmatched junction bases numbered 2, after V lost 2 bases and J lost 6 bases. The CDR3 is 13 amino acids. Germline CDR1 MNHEY, CDR2 SMNVEV (reference sequence).